This T cell receptor (beta chain) was recovered during a study of post-analysis software for immune sequencing data. Findings of the study overall: The five TRBV segments detected at higher frequency in patients than in controls included TRBV5-6, TRBV5-1 and TRBV20-1.

V was trimmed by 4 bases and J by 5 bases, leaving 16 bases between them. The CDR3 contains 14 residues. In germline, CDR1 is SQVTM, CDR2 ANQGSEA. Every TCR beta cDNA library bore unique molecular identifiers. TCRdb independently ran MiXCR on the PCR reads; one entry per CDR3 protein. The sample includes under 900,000 distinct CDR3 sequences, 53% of them seen just once. This clonotype was detected a few times. As yet, its antigen is unknown. This TCR was sampled from a girl under 18 with multiple sclerosis. The rearrangement uses TRBV29-1 and TRBJ2-3; TRBD2 is a possible D gene (6 bases). The source material was blood. The CDR3 spells CSVVERELLDTQYF. The CDR3 coding sequence is TGCAGCGTTGTGGAACGGGAGCTTCTAGATACGCAGTATTTT.